In this sample, the clone carrying this T cell receptor (beta chain) turned up many times. Germline V gene lookup returns CDR1 SGHTA and CDR2 FQGTGA. The CDR3 extends over 12 amino acids. With 1 base removed from V and 9 bases from J, the gap between germline ends came to 7 bases. TCRdb recomputed calls from the RT-PCR reads with MiXCR, one row per CDR3 protein. The sample records about 700,000 distinct CDR3 sequences, about 14% being singletons. This chain connects TRBV7-3 to TRBJ2-1, with D hard to call. The clonotype was recovered from a female donor in good health, serving as a healthy control. The sequenced sample consisted of memory CD4+ T cells from blood. The DNA for the CDR3 is TGTGCCAGCAGCTTAAACGGTCCTGAGCAGTTCTTC. Protein sequence: CASSLNGPEQFF.